A selection of T cell receptor beta chains follows, all from one sample in a study of blood T cell repertoires in COVID-19. Assay used: immunoSEQ multiplex PCR; TCRdb lists only in-frame clones, some missing. The data contain 130,000 to 150,000 clones, about 88% of them singletons. Sample: peripheral blood. The receptors originated from a human donor in a cohort sampled during active COVID-19. Each CDR3 is given with its conserved first and last residue. The D gene is left open where the match is weak. Size tells how often a clone was seen (once, few, many) or the class of an expanded clone, and some rows leave it out.

clone_size	d_call	v_call	j_call	cdr3_aa	cdr3_nt
-	-	TRBV27	TRBJ2-6	CASSLSMGADKVFGANVLTF	TGTGCCAGCAGTTTAAGTATGGGGGCAGATAAGGTCTTTGGGGCCAACGTCCTGACTTTC
-	TRBD2	TRBV6-6	TRBJ2-1	CASSPPPAGDNEQFF	TGTGCCAGCAGCCCCCCCCCAGCGGGAGACAATGAGCAGTTCTTC
-	TRBD2	TRBV6-5	TRBJ2-1	CASRASGGLYNEQFF	TGTGCCAGCAGAGCTAGCGGGGGGCTCTACAATGAGCAGTTCTTC
-	TRBD2	TRBV7-8	TRBJ2-1	CASRDSSGRQYNEQFF	TGTGCCAGCAGAGATTCTAGCGGGAGACAATACAATGAGCAGTTCTTC
once	-	TRBV23-1	TRBJ1-2	CASSQSKIGLRADGYTF	TGCGCCAGCAGTCAATCGAAGATCGGCCTGCGCGCGGATGGCTACACCTTC
few	-	TRBV19	TRBJ2-7	CASSNSLLRRASLYEQYF	TGTGCCAGCAGTAATTCCTTACTGAGGAGAGCGTCCCTCTACGAGCAGTACTTC
-	TRBD1	TRBV2	TRBJ1-5	CASSYDRAQPQHF	TGTGCCAGCAGTTACGACAGGGCTCAGCCCCAGCATTTT
-	TRBD1	TRBV2	TRBJ1-4	CASSPDRVNEKLFF	TGTGCCAGCAGCCCCGACAGGGTAAACGAAAAACTGTTTTTT
-	TRBD2	TRBV4-1	TRBJ2-3	CASSRAMGTSVTDTQYF	TGCGCCAGCAGCCGGGCTATGGGGACTAGCGTGACAGATACGCAGTATTTT
-	-	TRBV12-3/TRBV12-4	TRBJ2-2	CASSWGHTGELFF	TGTGCCAGCAGTTGGGGGCACACCGGGGAGCTGTTTTTT
once	TRBD2	TRBV6-6	TRBJ2-5	CASTQAGGETQYF	TGTGCCAGCACCCAAGCGGGGGGGGAGACCCAGTACTTC
-	-	TRBV6-5	TRBJ1-1	CASSRNTDTEAFF	TGTGCCAGCAGTAGGAACACAGACACTGAAGCTTTCTTT
-	TRBD1	TRBV9	TRBJ2-7	CASSVVGTGVHEQYF	TGTGCCAGCAGCGTAGTAGGGACAGGGGTCCACGAGCAGTACTTC
-	TRBD2	TRBV7-6	TRBJ2-1	CASSLVGLGTSGSRSHEQFF	TGTGCCAGCAGCTTAGTAGGTTTGGGGACTAGCGGGAGCCGGAGTCATGAGCAGTTCTTC
-	TRBD2	TRBV6-2/TRBV6-3	TRBJ2-5	CASSKTSGRVSETQYF	TGTGCCAGCAGTAAGACTAGCGGGAGAGTTTCGGAGACCCAGTACTTC
-	TRBD2	TRBV18	TRBJ2-3	CASSPGLQRTDTQYF	TGTGCCAGCTCACCGGGACTACAACGCACAGATACGCAGTATTTT
-	TRBD1	TRBV11-2	TRBJ1-3	CASSLDRGQGNTIYF	TGTGCCAGCAGCTTAGACAGGGGGCAAGGAAACACCATATATTTT
-	-	TRBV6-4	TRBJ2-7	CASKWWRLGAGYEQYF	TGTGCCAGCAAATGGTGGCGCTTGGGGGCCGGCTACGAGCAGTACTTC
-	TRBD1	TRBV6-2/TRBV6-3	TRBJ1-1	CASSYGGTGNTEAFF	TGTGCCAGCAGTTATGGAGGGACAGGGAACACTGAAGCTTTCTTT
-	TRBD1	TRBV27	TRBJ1-5	CASSLFWDRVGQPQHF	TGTGCCAGCAGTTTGTTTTGGGACAGGGTAGGACAGCCCCAGCATTTT
-	-	TRBV7-9	TRBJ2-5	CASSLGAFLSVETQYF	TGTGCCAGCAGCTTAGGGGCTTTTCTATCAGTAGAGACCCAGTACTTC
-	TRBD2	TRBV5-1	TRBJ2-1	CASSPYRRGGPYNEQFF	TGCGCCAGCAGCCCTTACCGGCGGGGGGGCCCCTACAATGAGCAGTTCTTC
-	-	TRBV7-8	TRBJ1-6	CAIAEGRNSPLHF	TGTGCCATCGCGGAGGGGCGGAATTCACCCCTCCACTTT
-	-	TRBV6-5	TRBJ1-2	CASSYDSLQVFTF	TGTGCCAGCAGTTACGACAGTTTGCAGGTGTTCACCTTC
once	-	TRBV30	TRBJ1-5	CAWSGGQNGQPQHF	TGTGCCTGGAGTGGTGGGCAGAACGGTCAGCCCCAGCATTTT
-	-	TRBV29-1	TRBJ1-1	CSAGMSNTEAFF	TGCAGCGCCGGGATGTCGAACACTGAAGCTTTCTTT
-	TRBD1	TRBV19	TRBJ1-4	CASSALHRGSLRSEKLFF	TGTGCCAGTAGTGCCCTTCACAGGGGGAGTTTAAGAAGTGAAAAACTGTTTTTT
-	-	TRBV2	TRBJ1-3	CASRQGAGNTIYF	TGTGCCAGCAGGCAGGGTGCTGGAAACACCATATATTTT
few	TRBD1	TRBV30	TRBJ2-7	CAWSVQGADEQYF	TGTGCCTGGAGTGTACAGGGGGCGGACGAGCAGTACTTC